Given below is one TCR beta chain in context. The data belong to a study of blood T cell repertoires in COVID-19. About the research overall: Sample material is recorded as cDNA or gDNA derived from T cells, B-cell-depleted T cells, or PBMCs.

Method: immunoSEQ multiplex PCR; TCRdb's copy keeps in-frame clones and lacks some. This sample has some 100,000 clones, with 70% to 80% found just once. Per the germline V gene, CDR1 is SGHNT and CDR2 is YYREEE (reference sequence). With V trimmed by 9 bases and J by 7 bases, 10 bases remained unmatched. The CDR3 consists of 14 residues. J is TRBJ2-1 and V is TRBV5-4, with 10 bases that match TRBD2. The sample taken for sequencing was peripheral blood. The clonotype comes from a man between 65 and 85 years old with acute or convalescent COVID-19. The DNA of the CDR3 is TGTGCCACCTTTAGCGGGAGGCTTCAGAATGAGCAGTTCTTC. It encodes CATFSGRLQNEQFF.